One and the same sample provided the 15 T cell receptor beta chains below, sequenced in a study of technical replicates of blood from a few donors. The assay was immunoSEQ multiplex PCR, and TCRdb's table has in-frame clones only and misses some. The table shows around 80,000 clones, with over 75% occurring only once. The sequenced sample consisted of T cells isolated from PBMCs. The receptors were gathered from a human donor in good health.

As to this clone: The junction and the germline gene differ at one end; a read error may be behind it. The CDR3: CASSFRGGPDAFF. CDR3 coding DNA: TGCGCCAGCAGCTTCCGGGGGGGCCCTGACGCTTTCTTT. V gene TRBV5-1 combines with J gene TRBJ1-1; D may be TRBD1 (6 bases). Germline CDR1 is SGHRS and CDR2 is YFSETQ. This CDR3 contains 13 residues.

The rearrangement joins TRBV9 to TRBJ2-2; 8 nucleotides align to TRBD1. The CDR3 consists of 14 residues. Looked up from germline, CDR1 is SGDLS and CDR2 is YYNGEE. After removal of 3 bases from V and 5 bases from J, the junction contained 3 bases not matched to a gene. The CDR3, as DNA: TGTGCCAGCAGCGCACAGGGGGGAACCGGGGAGCTGTTTTTT. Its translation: CASSAQGGTGELFF.

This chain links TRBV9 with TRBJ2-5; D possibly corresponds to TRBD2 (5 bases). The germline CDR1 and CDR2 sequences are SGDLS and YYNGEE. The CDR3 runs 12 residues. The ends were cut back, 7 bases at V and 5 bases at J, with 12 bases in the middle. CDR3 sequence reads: CASGLGEETQYF. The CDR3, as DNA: TGTGCCAGCGGTCTCGGGGAGGAGACCCAGTACTTC.

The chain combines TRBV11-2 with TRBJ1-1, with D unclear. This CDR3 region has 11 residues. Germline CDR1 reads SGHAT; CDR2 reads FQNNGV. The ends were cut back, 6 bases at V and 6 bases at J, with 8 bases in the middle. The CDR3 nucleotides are TGTGCCAGCAGTAGACAACCTGAAGCTTTCTTT. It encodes CASSRQPEAFF.

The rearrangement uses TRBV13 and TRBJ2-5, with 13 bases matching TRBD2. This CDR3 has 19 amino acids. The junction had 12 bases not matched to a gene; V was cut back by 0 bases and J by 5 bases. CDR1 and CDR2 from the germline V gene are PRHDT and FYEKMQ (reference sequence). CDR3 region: CASSLGLGGLAGREETQYF. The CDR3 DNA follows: TGTGCCAGCAGCTTAGGCCTTGGGGGACTAGCGGGACGGGAGGAGACCCAGTACTTC.

CDR3 region: CASSLDGEMEQYF. The CDR3, as DNA: TGTGCCAGCAGCTTAGATGGGGAGATGGAGCAGTACTTC. The gene calls are TRBV11-3 and TRBJ2-7; D might be TRBD2 (5 bases). Germline V lookup: CDR1 SGHNT, CDR2 YENEEA. V lost 0 bases and J 7 bases, leaving 10 bases between the germline ends. The CDR3 is 13 amino acids.

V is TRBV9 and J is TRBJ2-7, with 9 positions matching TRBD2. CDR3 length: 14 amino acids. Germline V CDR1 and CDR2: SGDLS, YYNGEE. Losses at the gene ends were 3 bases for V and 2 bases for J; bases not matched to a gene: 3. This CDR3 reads CASSEGLAAYEQYF. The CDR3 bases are TGTGCCAGCAGCGAGGGACTAGCTGCCTACGAGCAGTACTTC.

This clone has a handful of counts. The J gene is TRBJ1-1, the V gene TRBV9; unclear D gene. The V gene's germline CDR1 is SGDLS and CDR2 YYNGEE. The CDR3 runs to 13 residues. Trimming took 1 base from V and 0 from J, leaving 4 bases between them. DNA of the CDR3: TGTGCCAGCAGCGTACAGATGAACACTGAAGCTTTCTTT. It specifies CASSVQMNTEAFF. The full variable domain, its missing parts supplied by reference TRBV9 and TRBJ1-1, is DSGVTQTPKHLITATGQRVTLRCSPRSGDLSVYWYQQSLDQGLQFLIQYYNGEERAKGNILERFSAQQFPDLHSELNLSSLELGDSALYFCASSVQMNTEAFFGQGTRLTVV.

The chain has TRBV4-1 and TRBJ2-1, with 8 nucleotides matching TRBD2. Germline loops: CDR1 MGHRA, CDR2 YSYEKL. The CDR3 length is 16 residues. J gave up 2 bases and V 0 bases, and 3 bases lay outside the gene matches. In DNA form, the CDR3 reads TGCGCCAGCAGCCAAGAGCGGGAGGATCCCTACAATGAGCAGTTCTTC. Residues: CASSQEREDPYNEQFF.

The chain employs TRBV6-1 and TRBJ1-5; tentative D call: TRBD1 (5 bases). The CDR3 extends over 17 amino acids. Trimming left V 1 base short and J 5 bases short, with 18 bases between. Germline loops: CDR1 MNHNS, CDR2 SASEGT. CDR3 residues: CASSEEGPPFWYQPQHF. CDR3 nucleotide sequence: TGTGCCAGCAGTGAAGAGGGGCCCCCATTTTGGTATCAGCCCCAGCATTTT.

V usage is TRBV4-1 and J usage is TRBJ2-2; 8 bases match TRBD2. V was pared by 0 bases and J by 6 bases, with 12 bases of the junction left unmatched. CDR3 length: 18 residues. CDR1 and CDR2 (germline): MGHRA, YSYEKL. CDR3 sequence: CASSQDPGGRTPPGELFF. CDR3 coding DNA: TGCGCCAGCAGCCAAGATCCAGGCGGGAGGACTCCCCCCGGGGAGCTGTTTTTT.

The DNA for the CDR3 is TGTGCCAGCAGCGTTGGGGGGGAGACCCAGTACTTC. It is translated as CASSVGGETQYF. J is TRBJ2-5 and V is TRBV9, with a possible D match to TRBD2 (6 bases). Germline loops: CDR1 SGDLS, CDR2 YYNGEE. This CDR3 is 12 amino acids long. V was trimmed by 2 bases and J by 5 bases, leaving 7 bases between them.

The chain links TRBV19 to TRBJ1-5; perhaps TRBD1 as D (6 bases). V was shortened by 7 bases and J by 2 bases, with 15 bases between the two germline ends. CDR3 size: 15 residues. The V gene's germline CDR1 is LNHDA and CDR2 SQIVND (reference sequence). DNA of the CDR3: TGTGCCAGTACCGAGGGGGTAGGGGGCAATCAGCCCCAGCATTTT. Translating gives CASTEGVGGNQPQHF.

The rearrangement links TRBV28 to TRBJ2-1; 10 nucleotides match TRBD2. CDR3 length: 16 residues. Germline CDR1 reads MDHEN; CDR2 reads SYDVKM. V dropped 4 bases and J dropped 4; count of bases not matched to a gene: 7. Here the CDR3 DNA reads TGTGCCAGCAGTTCCAATAGCGGGAGGCCTTACAATGAGCAGTTCTTC. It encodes CASSSNSGRPYNEQFF.

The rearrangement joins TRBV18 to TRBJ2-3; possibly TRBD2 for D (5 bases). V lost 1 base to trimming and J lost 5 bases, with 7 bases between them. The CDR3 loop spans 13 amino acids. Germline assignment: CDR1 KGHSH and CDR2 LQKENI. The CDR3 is CASSPQGEDTQYF. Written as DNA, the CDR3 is TGTGCCAGCTCACCACAGGGAGAAGATACGCAGTATTTT.